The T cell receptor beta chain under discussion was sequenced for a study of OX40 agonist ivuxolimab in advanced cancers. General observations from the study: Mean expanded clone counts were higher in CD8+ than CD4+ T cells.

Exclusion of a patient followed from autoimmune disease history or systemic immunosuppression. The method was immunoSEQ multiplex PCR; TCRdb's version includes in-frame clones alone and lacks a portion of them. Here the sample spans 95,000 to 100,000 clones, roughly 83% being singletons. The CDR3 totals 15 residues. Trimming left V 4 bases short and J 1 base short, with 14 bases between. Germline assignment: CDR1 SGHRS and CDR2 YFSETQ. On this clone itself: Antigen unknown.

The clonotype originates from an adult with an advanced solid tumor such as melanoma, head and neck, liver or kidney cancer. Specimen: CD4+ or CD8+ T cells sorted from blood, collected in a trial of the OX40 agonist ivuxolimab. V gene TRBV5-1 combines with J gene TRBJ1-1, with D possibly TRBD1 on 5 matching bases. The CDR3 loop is CASSPGGVANTEAFF. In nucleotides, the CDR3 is TGCGCCAGCAGCCCCGGGGGGGTGGCGAACACTGAAGCTTTCTTT.